This TCR beta chain stems from a study of beta chain features in type 1 diabetes. Expressed TCRB transcripts were sequenced because the isolated RNA had all been reverse transcribed beforehand. Using immunoSEQ multiplex PCR, the repertoire was profiled, and TCRdb retains in-frame clones only, with some absent. The sample includes roughly 340,000 clones, 10% to 15% of them seen just once. Populations isolated by sorting all had purity greater than 95%. Comment on this clone: Its cognate antigen is unknown.

Study-wide findings and caveats: All four CD4+ subsets of Type 1 diabetes patients contained TCRB CDR3s that were moderately but significantly shorter. Fewer insertions but more deletions were seen at VDJ junctions in type 1 diabetes patients. Naive, central memory and regulatory TCRB repertoires appeared more similar among patients than healthy donors.

This clonotype was obtained from a young woman with type 1 diabetes. Sequencing was performed on naive CD4+ T cells from blood.

The CDR3 here is CASSPGLAGGPTDEQFF. Written as DNA, the CDR3 is TGTGCCAGCAGCCCGGGACTAGCGGGAGGGCCTACCGATGAGCAGTTCTTC. The gene calls are TRBV5-6 and TRBJ2-1, with 16 bases that match TRBD2. This CDR3 spans 17 amino acids. Germline assignment: CDR1 SGHDT and CDR2 YYEEEE. V lost 4 bases to trimming and J lost 8 bases; unmatched junction nucleotides: 9.